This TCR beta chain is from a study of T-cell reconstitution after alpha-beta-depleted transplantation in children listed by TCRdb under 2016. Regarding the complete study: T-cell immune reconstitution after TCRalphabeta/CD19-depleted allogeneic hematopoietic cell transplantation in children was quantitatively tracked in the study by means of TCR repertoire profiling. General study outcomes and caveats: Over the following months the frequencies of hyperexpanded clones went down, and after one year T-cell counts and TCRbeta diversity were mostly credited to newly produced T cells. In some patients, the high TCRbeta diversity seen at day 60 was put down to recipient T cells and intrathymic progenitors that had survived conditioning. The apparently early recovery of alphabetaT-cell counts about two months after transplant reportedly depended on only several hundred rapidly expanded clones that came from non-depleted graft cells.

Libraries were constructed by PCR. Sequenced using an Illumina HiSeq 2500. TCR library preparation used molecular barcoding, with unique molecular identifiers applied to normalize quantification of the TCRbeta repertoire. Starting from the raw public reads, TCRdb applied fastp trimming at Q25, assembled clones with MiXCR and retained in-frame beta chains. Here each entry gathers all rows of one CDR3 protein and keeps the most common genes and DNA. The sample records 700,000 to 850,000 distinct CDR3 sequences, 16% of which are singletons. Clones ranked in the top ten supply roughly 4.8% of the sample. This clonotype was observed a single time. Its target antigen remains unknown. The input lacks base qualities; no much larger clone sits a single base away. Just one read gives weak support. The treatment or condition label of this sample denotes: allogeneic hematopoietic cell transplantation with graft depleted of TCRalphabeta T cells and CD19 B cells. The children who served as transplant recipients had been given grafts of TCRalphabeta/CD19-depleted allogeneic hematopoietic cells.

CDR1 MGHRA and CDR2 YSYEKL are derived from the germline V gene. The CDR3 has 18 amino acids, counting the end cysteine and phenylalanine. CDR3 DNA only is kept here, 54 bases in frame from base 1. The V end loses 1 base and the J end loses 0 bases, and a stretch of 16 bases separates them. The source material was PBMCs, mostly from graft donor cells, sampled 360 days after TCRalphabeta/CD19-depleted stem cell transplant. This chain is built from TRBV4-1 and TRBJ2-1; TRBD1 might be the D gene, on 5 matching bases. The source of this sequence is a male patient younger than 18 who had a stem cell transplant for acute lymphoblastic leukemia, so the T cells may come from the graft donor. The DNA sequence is TGCGCCAGCAGCCAAGGCCTCAAGGGGCCCCGCTCCTACAATGAGCAGTTCTTC. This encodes CASSQGLKGPRSYNEQFF.